This is a list of T cell receptor beta chains from one sample in a study of T cell responses to AZD1222 COVID-19 vaccine. Repertoires were generated with immunoSEQ multiplex PCR, while TCRdb's copy carries only in-frame clones and drops some. The table lists about 120,000 clones, approximately 83% of them singletons. The source material was peripheral blood, sampled on day 0 of AZD1222 vaccination. Source of these receptors: an adult in good health. CDR3s include the opening cysteine and the closing phenylalanine or tryptophan. Fields, in order: V gene, J gene, D gene, clone size, CDR3 DNA, CDR3 protein. A D gene is named only where the DNA matches it firmly. Expanded clones get a size class; other rows say once, few or many, or leave the size out.

>TRBV28|TRBJ1-5|NA|NA
TGTGCCAGCAGTGCAGACAGGCCCCAGGAACCCCAGCATTTT
CASSADRPQEPQHF
>TRBV25-1|TRBJ1-1|NA|once
TGTGCCAGCGTCGGGGGAACTGAAGCTTTCTTT
CASVGGTEAFF
>TRBV6-2/TRBV6-3|TRBJ2-5|NA|NA
TGTGCCAGCAGTTCCCGACAGGTTGTAGAGACCCAGTACTTC
CASSSRQVVETQYF
>TRBV3-1/TRBV3-2|TRBJ2-7|NA|NA
TGTGCCAGCAGCCGAATCCCCGAGGTCCACGAGCAGTACTTC
CASSRIPEVHEQYF
>TRBV5-5|TRBJ1-4|TRBD1|NA
TGTGCCAGCAGCTTGGTTCCGGGACAGGGGGAAAGTGAAAAACTGTTTTTT
CASSLVPGQGESEKLFF
>TRBV18|TRBJ2-7|NA|once
TGTGCCAGCTCACCACGCCTGTACGAGCAGTACTTC
CASSPRLYEQYF
>TRBV18|TRBJ2-5|TRBD1|NA
TGTGCCAGCCAAGGAACAGGGGGCGCAGAGACCCAGTACTTC
CASQGTGGAETQYF
>TRBV5-1|TRBJ1-5|NA|NA
TGCGCCAGCAGCTTGGAACCCGGCAATCAGCCCCAGCATTTT
CASSLEPGNQPQHF
>TRBV5-5|TRBJ1-2|NA|NA
TGTGCCAGCAGCTCGGGGCCGGGGTTCTATGGCTACACCTTC
CASSSGPGFYGYTF
>TRBV6-2/TRBV6-3|TRBJ2-7|TRBD2|NA
TGTGCCAGCAGTCGGGGGGGGGCGAGCTCCTACGAGCAGTACTTC
CASSRGGASSYEQYF
>TRBV7-8|TRBJ1-5|NA|NA
TGTGCCAGCAGCTTAAATATCGGGGCGGATCAGCCCCAGCATTTT
CASSLNIGADQPQHF
>TRBV28|TRBJ2-7|TRBD1|NA
TGTGCCAGCAGTATGGACAGGGGTGTCCCCTACGAGCAGTACTTC
CASSMDRGVPYEQYF
>TRBV24-1|TRBJ1-1|NA|NA
TGTGCCACCAGTTCAGGATGGAACACTGAAGCTTTCTTT
CATSSGWNTEAFF
>TRBV10-3|TRBJ2-7|NA|NA
TGTGCCATCAGCGGACAGTACGAGCAGTACTTC
CAISGQYEQYF
>TRBV7-9|TRBJ2-3|TRBD1|NA
TGTGCCAGCAGCGCCTACAGGGGGAGCACAGATACGCAGTATTTT
CASSAYRGSTDTQYF
>TRBV11-1|TRBJ2-5|NA|NA
TGTGCCAGCAGCCCGGGAATTCAAGAGACCCAGTACTTC
CASSPGIQETQYF
>TRBV7-9|TRBJ1-4|TRBD1|NA
TGTGCCAGCAGCTCCGGGACAGGGAACGAAAAACTGTTTTTT
CASSSGTGNEKLFF
>TRBV3-1/TRBV3-2|TRBJ1-6|NA|NA
TGTGCCAGCAGCCAAAGTCCTCCTAATTCACCCCTCCACTTT
CASSQSPPNSPLHF
>TRBV15|TRBJ2-3|NA|NA
TGTGCCACCGCGGGGAACAGCCGCACAGATACGCAGTATTTT
CATAGNSRTDTQYF
>TRBV2|TRBJ1-4|TRBD1|NA
TGTGCCAGCAGTTCTTTGACAGGGGGAAATGAAAAACTGTTTTTT
CASSSLTGGNEKLFF
>TRBV7-3|TRBJ2-2|NA|once
TGTGCCAGCAGCTTAGGGCGCACCGGGGAGCTGTTTTTT
CASSLGRTGELFF
>TRBV6-5|TRBJ2-5|TRBD2|once
TGTGCCAGCAGCTACGGGCGGGGGGGCCAAGAGACCCAGTACTTC
CASSYGRGGQETQYF